This T cell receptor (beta chain) was identified during a study of CD8 T cells in ankylosing spondylitis. Broader study findings: A TCR beta motif of several highly homologous variants seemed to mark ankylosing spondylitis blood. Peripheral blood held disease-linked clones only at relatively low frequency, and these were CD8+. Matched synovial fluid from ankylosing spondylitis patients was reported to be enriched for disease-linked clones.

J was trimmed by 6 bases and V by 0 bases; bases with no gene match: 10. The CDR3 is 17 residues long. Germline CDR1 LGHNA, CDR2 YNFKEQ. The authors made TCR beta libraries by quantitative 5'-RACE with molecular barcodes. TCRdb independently ran MiXCR on the 5' RACE reads; one entry per CDR3 protein. The sample shows approximately 300,000 distinct CDR3 sequences, roughly 8% of them seen only once. A remark on this clonotype: Its antigen is currently unknown.

This chain uses TRBV4-2 with TRBJ2-3; 9 bases agree with TRBD2. The sequence was obtained from a male donor with ankylosing spondylitis. The sequenced sample consisted of blood, either unsorted or a sorted T cell fraction (not recorded which). The CDR3 protein is CASSQDHGGRAGDTQYF. The CDR3 nucleotides are TGTGCCAGCAGCCAAGATCACGGCGGGAGGGCCGGGGATACGCAGTATTTT.